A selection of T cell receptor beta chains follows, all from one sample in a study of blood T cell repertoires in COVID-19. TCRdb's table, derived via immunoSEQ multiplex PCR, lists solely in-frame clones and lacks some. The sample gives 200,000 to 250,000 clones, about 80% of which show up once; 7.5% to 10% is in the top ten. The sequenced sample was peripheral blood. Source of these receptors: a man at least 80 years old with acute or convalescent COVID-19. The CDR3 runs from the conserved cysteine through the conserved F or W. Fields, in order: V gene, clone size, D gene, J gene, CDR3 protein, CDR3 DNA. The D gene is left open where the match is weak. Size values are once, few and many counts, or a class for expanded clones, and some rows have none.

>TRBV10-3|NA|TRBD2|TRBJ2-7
CAIREPGLVPYEQYF
TGTGCCATCAGGGAACCGGGACTAGTACCCTACGAGCAGTACTTC
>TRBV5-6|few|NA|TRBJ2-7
CASSYSVREQYF
TGTGCCAGCAGCTACTCGGTGCGCGAGCAGTACTTC
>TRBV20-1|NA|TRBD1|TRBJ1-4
CSASLTGGLLLNEKLFF
TGCAGTGCTAGTCTGACAGGGGGGCTCCTTCTTAATGAAAAACTGTTTTTT
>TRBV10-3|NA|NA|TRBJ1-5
CAISDPGVQPQHF
TGTGCCATCAGTGATCCGGGGGTCCAGCCCCAGCATTTT
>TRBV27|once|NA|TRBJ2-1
CASSLPERNEQFF
TGTGCCAGCAGTTTACCGGAGAGGAATGAGCAGTTCTTC
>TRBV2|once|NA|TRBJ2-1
CASRVRGALGNEQFF
TGTGCCAGCAGGGTCCGGGGGGCGTTGGGCAATGAGCAGTTCTTC
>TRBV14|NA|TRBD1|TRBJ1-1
CASSQRQGALMNTEAFF
TGTGCCAGCAGCCAGCGACAGGGGGCACTTATGAACACTGAAGCTTTCTTT
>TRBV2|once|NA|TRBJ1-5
CASGREGQPQHF
TGTGCCAGCGGCAGGGAAGGTCAGCCCCAGCATTTT
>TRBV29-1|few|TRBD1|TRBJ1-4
CSVEDRGTGGLKLFF
TGCAGCGTTGAAGATCGTGGGACAGGGGGCTTAAAACTGTTTTTT
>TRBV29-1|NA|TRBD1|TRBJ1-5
CSVASRGTGDDQPQHF
TGCAGCGTTGCGTCCCGAGGGACAGGGGACGATCAGCCCCAGCATTTT
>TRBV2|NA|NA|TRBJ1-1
CASKKRTEAFF
TGTGCCAGCAAGAAGCGAACTGAAGCTTTCTTT
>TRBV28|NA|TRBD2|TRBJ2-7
CASIPMGRGSNYEQYF
TGTGCCAGCATTCCTATGGGGCGGGGGAGCAACTACGAGCAGTACTTC
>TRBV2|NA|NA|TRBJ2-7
CASSDGVASYEQYF
TGTGCCAGCAGTGACGGGGTAGCCTCCTACGAGCAGTACTTC
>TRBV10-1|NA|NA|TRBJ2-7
CASSEYPNSYEQYF
TGCGCCAGCAGTGAGTATCCCAACTCCTACGAGCAGTACTTC
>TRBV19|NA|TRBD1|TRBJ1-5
CASSYDRGNQPQHF
TGTGCCAGTTCTTACGACAGGGGTAATCAGCCCCAGCATTTT
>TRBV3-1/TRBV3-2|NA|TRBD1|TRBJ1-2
CASSRTDRPRNYGYTF
TGTGCCAGCAGTAGAACGGACAGGCCCCGTAACTATGGCTACACCTTC
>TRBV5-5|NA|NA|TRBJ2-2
CASSLRDTSTGELFF
TGTGCCAGCAGCTTGCGGGACACCTCCACCGGGGAGCTGTTTTTT
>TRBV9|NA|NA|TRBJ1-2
CASSVRFGGYTF
TGTGCCAGCAGCGTACGCTTTGGCGGCTACACCTTC
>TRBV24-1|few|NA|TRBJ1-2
CATSDTRQADDYGYTF
TGTGCCACCAGTGATACTCGACAGGCGGACGACTATGGCTACACCTTC
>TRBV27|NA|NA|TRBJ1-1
CASTSELRAPYMNTEAFF
TGTGCCAGCACCTCAGAGTTGAGGGCACCATACATGAACACTGAAGCTTTCTTT
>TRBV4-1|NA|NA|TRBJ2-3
CASSHQGRTDTQYF
TGCGCCAGCAGCCATCAAGGGAGGACAGATACGCAGTATTTT
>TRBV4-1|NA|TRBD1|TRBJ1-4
CASSQGRDRTNEKLFF
TGCGCCAGCAGCCAAGGACGGGACAGGACTAATGAAAAACTGTTTTTT
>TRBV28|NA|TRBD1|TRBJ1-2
CASSWGQISLNYGYTF
TGTGCCAGCAGTTGGGGACAGATCTCCCTAAACTATGGCTACACCTTC
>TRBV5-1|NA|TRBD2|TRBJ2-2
CASSAGPSGNTGELFF
TGCGCCAGCAGCGCGGGCCCTAGCGGGAACACCGGGGAGCTGTTTTTT
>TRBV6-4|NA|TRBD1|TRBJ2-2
CASSDSNRGSTGELFF
TGTGCCAGCAGTGACTCCAACAGGGGGTCAACCGGGGAGCTGTTTTTT
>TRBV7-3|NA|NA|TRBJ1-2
CASSLDSYYGYTF
TGTGCCAGCAGCTTGGACAGCTACTATGGCTACACCTTC
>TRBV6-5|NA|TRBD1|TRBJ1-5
CASGTGTVNRAQHF
TGTGCCAGCGGAACCGGGACAGTTAATCGTGCCCAGCATTTT
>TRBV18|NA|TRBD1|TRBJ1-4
CASSPDRGLNEKLFF
TGTGCCAGCTCACCAGACAGGGGACTTAATGAAAAACTGTTTTTT
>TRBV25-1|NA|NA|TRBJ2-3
CASSDRVVSTDTQYF
TGTGCCAGCAGTGACAGGGTCGTGAGCACAGATACGCAGTATTTT
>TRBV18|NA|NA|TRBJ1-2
CASSPIQYQDGYTF
TGTGCCAGCTCACCCATACAATATCAGGATGGCTACACCTTC
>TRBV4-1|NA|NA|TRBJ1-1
CASSQDSSGPNTEAFF
TGCGCCAGCAGCCAGGACTCCTCGGGCCCTAACACTGAAGCTTTCTTT
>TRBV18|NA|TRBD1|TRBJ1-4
CASARQGNWEKLFF
TGTGCCAGCGCCCGACAGGGGAATTGGGAAAAACTGTTTTTT
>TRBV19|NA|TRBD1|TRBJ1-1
CASSRPGGAGTEAFF
TGTGCCAGTAGTAGGCCAGGGGGCGCGGGGACTGAAGCTTTCTTT
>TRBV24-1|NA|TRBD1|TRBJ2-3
CATSDWTGGDTQYF
TGTGCCACCAGTGATTGGACAGGGGGGGATACGCAGTATTTT
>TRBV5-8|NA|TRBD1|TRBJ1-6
CASSSSTGNKYNSPLHF
TGTGCCAGCAGCTCTTCGACAGGGAACAAGTATAATTCACCCCTCCACTTT
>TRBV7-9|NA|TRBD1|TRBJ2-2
CASRPWDRTTGELFF
TGTGCCAGCAGACCCTGGGACAGAACCACCGGGGAGCTGTTTTTT
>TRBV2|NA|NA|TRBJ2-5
CASREGGPARETQYF
TGTGCCAGCAGGGAAGGAGGGCCAGCTAGAGAGACCCAGTACTTC
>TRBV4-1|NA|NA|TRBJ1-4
CASSHGTPNEKLFF
TGCGCCAGCAGCCACGGGACACCTAATGAAAAACTGTTTTTT
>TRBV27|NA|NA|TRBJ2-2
CASVASDSHTGELFF
TGTGCCAGCGTAGCCTCGGACAGTCACACCGGGGAGCTGTTTTTT
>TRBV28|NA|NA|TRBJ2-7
CASSEPGGLYEQYF
TGTGCCAGCAGTGAGCCAGGGGGGCTCTACGAGCAGTACTTC
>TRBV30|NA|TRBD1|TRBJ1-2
CAWSPGQVAYGYTF
TGTGCCTGGAGTCCGGGACAGGTAGCCTATGGCTACACCTTC
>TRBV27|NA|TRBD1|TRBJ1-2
CASSSTGRGYTF
TGTGCCAGCAGTTCGACAGGGCGCGGCTACACCTTC
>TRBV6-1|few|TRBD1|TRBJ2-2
CASSEPIDRGPGELFF
TGTGCCAGCAGTGAACCCATCGACAGGGGACCCGGGGAGCTGTTTTTT
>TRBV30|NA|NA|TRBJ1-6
CAWRTGRGSPLHF
TGTGCCTGGAGGACAGGCCGGGGTTCACCCCTCCACTTT
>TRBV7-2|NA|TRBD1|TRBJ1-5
CASSRDRGGGGNQPQHF
TGTGCCAGCAGCAGGGACAGGGGCGGAGGGGGCAATCAGCCCCAGCATTTT
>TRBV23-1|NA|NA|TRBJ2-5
CASSQSDLDLQETQYF
TGCGCCAGCAGTCAATCCGACCTGGACTTACAAGAGACCCAGTACTTC
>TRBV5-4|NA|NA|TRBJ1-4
CASSLPGDEKLFF
TGTGCCAGCAGCTTGCCAGGGGACGAAAAACTGTTTTTT